This TCR beta chain was sequenced in a study of identifying expanded T cells in peripheral blood. Findings and limits, study-wide: Differentially abundant clones: around 1.2 between replicates, about 17 at around 14 days, 19 at four.

Libraries were prepared by immunoSEQ multiplex PCR; TCRdb keeps only in-frame clonotypes and omits some of them. This table holds over 65,000 clones, roughly 89% found once. A note on this clone: The antigen is not known.

The CDR3 runs 16 residues. Unmatched junction bases numbered 13, after V lost 4 bases and J lost 8 bases. Germline CDR1 is SQVTM and CDR2 is ANQGSEA. The sequencing input was blood. The gene calls are TRBV29-1 and TRBJ2-1; TRBD2 matches 11 bases. This TCR was recovered from a person between 18 and 75 years old in good health. CDR3 residues: CSVVLAGGLITDEQFF. CDR3 bases: TGCAGCGTTGTCCTAGCGGGAGGCCTTATCACGGATGAGCAGTTCTTC.